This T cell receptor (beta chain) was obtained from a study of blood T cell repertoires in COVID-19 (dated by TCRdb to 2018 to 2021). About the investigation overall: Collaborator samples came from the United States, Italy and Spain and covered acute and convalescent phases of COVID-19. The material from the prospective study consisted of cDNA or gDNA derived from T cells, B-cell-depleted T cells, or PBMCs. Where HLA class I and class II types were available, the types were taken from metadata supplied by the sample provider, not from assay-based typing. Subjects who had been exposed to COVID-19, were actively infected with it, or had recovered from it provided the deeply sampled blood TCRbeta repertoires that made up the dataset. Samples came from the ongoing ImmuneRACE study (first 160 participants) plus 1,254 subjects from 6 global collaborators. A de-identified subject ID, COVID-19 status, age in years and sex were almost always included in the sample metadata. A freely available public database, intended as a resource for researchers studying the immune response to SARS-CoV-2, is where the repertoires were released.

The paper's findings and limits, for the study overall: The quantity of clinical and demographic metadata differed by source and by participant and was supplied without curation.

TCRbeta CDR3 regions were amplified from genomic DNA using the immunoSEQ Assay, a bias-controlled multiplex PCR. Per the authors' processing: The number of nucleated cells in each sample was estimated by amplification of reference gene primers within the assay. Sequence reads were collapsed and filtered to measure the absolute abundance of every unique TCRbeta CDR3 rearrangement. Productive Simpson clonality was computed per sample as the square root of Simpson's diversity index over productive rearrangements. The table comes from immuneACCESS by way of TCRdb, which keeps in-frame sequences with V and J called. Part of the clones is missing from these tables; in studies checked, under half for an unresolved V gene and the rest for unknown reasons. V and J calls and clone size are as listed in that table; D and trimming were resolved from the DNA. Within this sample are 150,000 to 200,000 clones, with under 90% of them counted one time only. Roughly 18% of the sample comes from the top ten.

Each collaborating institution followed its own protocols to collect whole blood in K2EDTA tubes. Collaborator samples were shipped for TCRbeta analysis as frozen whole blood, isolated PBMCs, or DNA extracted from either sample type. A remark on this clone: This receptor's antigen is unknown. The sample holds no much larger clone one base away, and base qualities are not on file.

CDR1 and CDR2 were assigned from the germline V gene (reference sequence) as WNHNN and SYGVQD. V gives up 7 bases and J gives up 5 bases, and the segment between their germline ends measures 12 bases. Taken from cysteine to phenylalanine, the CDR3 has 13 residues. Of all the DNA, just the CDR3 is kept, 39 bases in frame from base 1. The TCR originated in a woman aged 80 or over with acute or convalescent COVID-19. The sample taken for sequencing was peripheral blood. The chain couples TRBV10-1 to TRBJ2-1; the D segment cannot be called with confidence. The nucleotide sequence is TGCGCCAGCACGGCAACTACCAACAATGAGCAGTTCTTC. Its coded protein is CASTATTNNEQFF.